Listed here are 23 T cell receptor beta chains from one sample, sequenced in a study of blood T cell repertoires in COVID-19. Only in-frame clones appear in the TCRdb table, and some are missing; sequencing was by immunoSEQ multiplex PCR. The repertoire holds 200,000 to 250,000 clones, with around 89% as singletons. The sequenced material came from peripheral blood. Receptors were obtained from a man aged 25-45 years with COVID-19, enrolled during active disease.

The gene calls are TRBV4-3 and TRBJ2-3; D might be TRBD1 (6 bases). V lost 1 base, J lost 2 bases, and 13 bases lay in between. Germline-derived CDR1 and CDR2 are LGHNA and YSLEER. This CDR3 spans 16 amino acids. DNA of the CDR3: TGCGCCAGCAGCCAAGGCGCAGGGGACCCCACAGATACGCAGTATTTT. Translated, it gives CASSQGAGDPTDTQYF.

V gene TRBV7-3 combines with J gene TRBJ2-6; a possible D gene is TRBD1 (5 bases). The CDR3 loop spans 16 amino acids. V gave up 3 bases and J gave up 0 bases, with 9 bases separating them. CDR1 and CDR2 (germline): SGHTA, FQGTGA. The CDR3 sequence: CASSLAGNSGANVLTF. The CDR3 DNA is TGTGCCAGCAGCTTGGCAGGGAACTCTGGGGCCAACGTCCTGACTTTC.

The V call is TRBV29-1, the J call TRBJ2-1, with D possibly matching TRBD1 (6 bases). Germline V gene lookup returns CDR1 SQVTM and CDR2 ANQGSEA. CDR3 length: 16 residues. The V and J ends lost 3 bases and 0 bases respectively, with 15 bases between them. In DNA form, the CDR3 reads TGCAGCGTTGAGGGGACACCTGAGAGCTCCTACAATGAGCAGTTCTTC. The encoded protein is CSVEGTPESSYNEQFF.

The chain joins TRBV21-1 to TRBJ1-1; TRBD1 reflects the table's D call only, with no check against the DNA. TRBV21-1 is classified as a pseudogene. This CDR3 is built from 17 residues. In nucleotides, the CDR3 is TGTGCCAGCAGCCCCCCCCACGACATATTCATGAACACTGAAGCTTTCTTT. Its translation: CASSPPHDIFMNTEAFF.

The chain has TRBV24-1 and TRBJ2-1, with a tentative D call TRBD1 (7 bases). The length of the CDR3 is 16 residues. CDR1 and CDR2 from the germline V gene are KGHDR and SFDVKD. The V gene lost 4 bases and the J gene lost 3 bases, with 15 bases spanning the gap. CDR3 residues: CATSEAQGGGYNEQFF. The CDR3 DNA reads TGTGCCACCAGTGAAGCTCAGGGGGGAGGCTACAATGAGCAGTTCTTC.

This clone was observed a few times. The CDR3 is CASSQGGGGDGYTF. CDR3 in DNA: TGTGCCAGCAGCCAAGGAGGGGGTGGGGATGGCTACACCTTC. The chain combines TRBV4-2 with TRBJ1-2; a weak D match, TRBD1 (6 bases). This CDR3 is built from 14 residues. The germline gives CDR1 LGHNA, CDR2 YNFKEQ. Trimming took off 1 base at V and 6 bases at J, with 12 bases between the two ends.

V and J are TRBV3-1 (or the pseudogene TRBV3-2) and TRBJ2-1, with D possibly being TRBD1 (6 bases). The CDR3 loop spans 16 amino acids. Trimming removed 4 bases from V and 4 bases from J, with 17 bases in between. Germline lookup yields CDR1 LGHDT and CDR2 YNNKEL (reference sequence). The CDR3: CASSPQGLHPYNEQFF. The CDR3 nucleotides are TGTGCCAGCAGCCCACAGGGTCTCCATCCATACAATGAGCAGTTCTTC.

V is TRBV30 and J is TRBJ2-7, with D tentatively TRBD2 (7 bases). V shed 2 bases and J shed 0 bases, with 17 bases lying between them. Germline values: CDR1 GTSNPN, CDR2 SVGIG (reference sequence). This CDR3 region has 16 residues. CDR3 protein: CAWSRTGGRGSYEQYF. The DNA of the CDR3 is TGTGCCTGGAGTAGGACGGGGGGCCGGGGCTCCTACGAGCAGTACTTC.

Comments on this clone: Other DNA variants within this sample encode the same CDR3. CDR3 sequence (DNA): TGTGCCAGCAGCTTGGACAGGAACACTGAAGCTTTCTTT. This codes for CASSLDRNTEAFF. The rearrangement joins TRBV7-2 to TRBJ1-1, with D possibly being TRBD1 (6 bases). This CDR3 is built from 13 residues. Trimming left V 3 bases short and J 1 base short, with 6 bases between. Germline V gene data show CDR1 as SGHTA and CDR2 as FQGNSA.

In DNA, the CDR3 is TGTGCCATCAACCCGGGACAGGGGAGAGGGGACACTGAAGCTTTCTTT. This encodes CAINPGQGRGDTEAFF. This sequence joins TRBV10-3 and TRBJ1-1, with TRBD1 matching 10 bases. Looked up from germline, CDR1 is ENHRY and CDR2 is SYGVKD. The CDR3 spans 16 residues. V dropped 7 bases and J dropped 3; count of bases not matched to a gene: 11.

The chain couples TRBV5-1 to TRBJ2-3, with TRBD1 matching over 7 bases. This CDR3 spans 15 amino acids. Germline V gene sequence: CDR1 SGHRS, CDR2 YFSETQ. Trimming at V came to 4 bases and at J to 2 bases, leaving 7 bases not matched to a gene. The CDR3 protein is CASSRDSPYTDTQYF. CDR3 DNA sequence: TGCGCCAGCAGCCGGGACAGCCCTTACACAGATACGCAGTATTTT.

This chain connects TRBV18 to TRBJ1-4, with D maybe TRBD1 (6 bases). The germline CDR1 and CDR2 sequences are KGHSH and LQKENI. The CDR3 spans 14 residues. Trimming took off 3 bases at V and 3 bases at J, with 8 bases between the two ends. CDR3 nucleotide sequence: TGTGCCAGCTCACCGAGACAGGCTAATGAAAAACTGTTTTTT. Translation gives CASSPRQANEKLFF.

The chain recombines TRBV7-9 with TRBJ2-1; the match to TRBD2 covers 10 bases. Germline loops: CDR1 SEHNR, CDR2 FQNEAQ (reference sequence). The CDR3 spans 16 residues. The J segment lost 12 bases and the V segment lost 5 bases, leaving 16 bases of the junction unmatched. CDR3 in DNA: TGTGCCAGCAGCCCGCGACTAGCGGGTAACAATGAAGGGCAGTTCTTC. Translated, it gives CASSPRLAGNNEGQFF.

The chain uses TRBV7-3 and TRBJ2-3, with D perhaps matching TRBD2 (5 bases). The CDR3 extends over 16 amino acids. Deletions cut 2 bases from V and 0 bases from J, with 12 bases between. CDR1 and CDR2 from the germline V gene are SGHTA and FQGTGA. In nucleotides, the CDR3 is TGTGCCAGCAGCTTAGTATTGAGCGGTAGCACAGATACGCAGTATTTT. Translated: CASSLVLSGSTDTQYF. Full variable domain (rest looked up from reference TRBV7-3 and TRBJ2-3): GAGVSQTPSNKVTEKGKYVELRCDPISGHTALYWYRQSLGQGPEFLIYFQGTGAADDSGLPNDRFFAVRPEGSVSTLKIQRTERGDSAVYLCASSLVLSGSTDTQYFGPGTRLTVL.

The chain uses TRBV2 and TRBJ1-6; D possibly corresponds to TRBD1 (6 bases). The CDR3 runs 16 residues. Germline V gene sequence: CDR1 SNHLY, CDR2 FYNNEI. Trimming pared 5 bases from V and 6 bases from J, leaving 17 bases between. CDR3 protein: CASSLQSTGSNSPLHF. CDR3 sequence (DNA): TGTGCCAGCAGTCTTCAATCGACAGGTAGTAATTCACCCCTCCACTTT. Full variable domain (rest looked up from reference TRBV2 and TRBJ1-6): EPEVTQTPSHQVTQMGQEVILRCVPISNHLYFYWYRQILGQKVEFLVSFYNNEISEKSEIFDDQFSVERPDGSNFTLKIRSTKLEDSAMYFCASSLQSTGSNSPLHFGNGTRLTVT.

The rearrangement links TRBV9 to TRBJ2-3; 11 bases line up with TRBD1. With 0 bases clipped from V and 4 bases from J, the junction kept 4 bases outside the gene matches. Germline V gene lookup returns CDR1 SGDLS and CDR2 YYNGEE. This CDR3 contains 16 residues. The chain's CDR3 is CASSVGGQGVADTQYF. CDR3 DNA: TGTGCCAGCAGCGTAGGGGGACAGGGGGTTGCAGATACGCAGTATTTT.

The chain has TRBV7-9 and TRBJ2-7; the D gene is possibly TRBD1 (6 bases). Germline CDR1 is SEHNR and CDR2 is FQNEAQ (reference sequence). The CDR3 covers 16 residues. Trimming removed 1 base at V and 5 bases at J, with 18 bases between. CDR3 residues: CASSLDFQGRNHEQYF. CDR3 nucleotide sequence: TGTGCCAGCAGCTTAGATTTTCAGGGGCGAAATCACGAGCAGTACTTC.

The V call is TRBV4-1, the J call TRBJ1-4; the match to TRBD1 covers 7 bases. This CDR3 is built from 16 residues. Germline trimming cut 2 bases from V and 8 bases from J; bases unmatched to any gene: 11. Germline values: CDR1 MGHRA, CDR2 YSYEKL. This CDR3 reads CASSQRPGGGDEKLFF. The CDR3 DNA reads as TGCGCCAGCAGCCAAAGACCAGGGGGAGGCGACGAAAAACTGTTTTTT.

The rearrangement uses TRBV12-5 and TRBJ1-5; 12 bases match TRBD1. Per germline, CDR1 LGHNT and CDR2 FRNRAP. This CDR3 has 16 amino acids. V gave up 0 bases and J gave up 6 bases; unmatched junction bases: 3. The CDR3 here is CASGLVGTGGGQPQHF. CDR3 DNA: TGTGCTAGTGGTTTGGTAGGGACAGGGGGCGGTCAGCCCCAGCATTTT.

The chain links TRBV27 to TRBJ2-2; D is undetermined. With 3 bases removed from V and 5 bases from J, the gap between germline ends came to 10 bases. CDR1 and CDR2 from the germline V gene are MNHEY and SMNVEV (reference sequence). This CDR3 is 14 amino acids long. In DNA form, the CDR3 reads TGTGCCAGCAGTTTGACCTACAGTACCGGGGAGCTGTTTTTT. It specifies CASSLTYSTGELFF.

This clone was recorded a few times. The chain is built from TRBV29-1 and TRBJ2-1; 11 positions match TRBD1. The CDR3 spans 16 residues. The V gene's germline CDR1 is SQVTM and CDR2 ANQGSEA. Trimming cost V 4 bases and J 0 bases; bases outside gene matches: 5. Here the CDR3 DNA reads TGCAGCGTTGGAGGGACAGGGGGTTTCTCCTACAATGAGCAGTTCTTC. Its protein product is CSVGGTGGFSYNEQFF.

V gene TRBV25-1 combines with J gene TRBJ2-1; D is ambiguous. CDR1 is MGHDK and CDR2 is SYGVNS in the germline V gene. With 0 bases removed from V and 6 bases from J, the gap between germline ends came to 3 bases. The CDR3 spans 12 residues. CDR3 residues: CASSEYINEQFF. The CDR3 DNA sequence: TGTGCCAGCAGTGAATATATCAATGAGCAGTTCTTC.

This clone was seen just once. The V gene is TRBV5-1, the J gene TRBJ1-4; no firm D call. The germline gives CDR1 SGHRS, CDR2 YFSETQ. The CDR3 contains 15 residues. Trimming took off 0 bases at V and 7 bases at J, with 13 bases between the two ends. DNA for the CDR3: TGCGCCAGCAGCTTGGCCACGGGAACGGTTGAAAAACTGTTTTTT. This translates into CASSLATGTVEKLFF.